This T cell receptor (beta chain) was sequenced in a study of radiotherapy plus CTLA-4 blockade in lung cancer. Study-level information: Objective responses were recorded in around 18% of patients, with disease control recorded in less than 40%. Study-wide results and caveats: In blood, tumor-derived TCR clones expanded after radiotherapy plus ipilimumab.

Assay used: immunoSEQ multiplex PCR; TCRdb lists only in-frame clones, some missing. The sample has about 97,000 clones; about four fifths are singletons. After removal of 5 bases from V and 0 bases from J, the junction contained 6 bases not matched to a gene. In germline, CDR1 is MDHEN, CDR2 SYDVKM. The CDR3 spans 15 residues. Focal radiation plus CTLA-4 blockade with ipilimumab was given to patients with chemo-refractory metastatic non-small-cell lung cancer. For this clone: Its specificity is not known.

The chain recombines TRBV28 with TRBJ1-1; TRBD1 matches at 7 bases. The TCR was taken from a human donor with non-small cell lung cancer who had a partial response to radiotherapy plus ipilimumab. Some clones in this sample may be carry-over from other donors' samples. The sample here was peripheral blood, taken from a patient treated with radiotherapy plus ipilimumab. CDR3 DNA: TGTGCCAGCAGTATCCCGGGACAGCTGAACACTGAAGCTTTCTTT. The encoded protein is CASSIPGQLNTEAFF. The complete variable domain, with remaining parts taken from reference TRBV28 and TRBJ1-1, reads DVKVTQSSRYLVKRTGEKVFLECVQDMDHENMFWYRQDPGLGLRLIYFSYDVKMKEKGDIPEGYSVSREKKERFSLILESASTNQTSMYLCASSIPGQLNTEAFFGQGTRLTVV.